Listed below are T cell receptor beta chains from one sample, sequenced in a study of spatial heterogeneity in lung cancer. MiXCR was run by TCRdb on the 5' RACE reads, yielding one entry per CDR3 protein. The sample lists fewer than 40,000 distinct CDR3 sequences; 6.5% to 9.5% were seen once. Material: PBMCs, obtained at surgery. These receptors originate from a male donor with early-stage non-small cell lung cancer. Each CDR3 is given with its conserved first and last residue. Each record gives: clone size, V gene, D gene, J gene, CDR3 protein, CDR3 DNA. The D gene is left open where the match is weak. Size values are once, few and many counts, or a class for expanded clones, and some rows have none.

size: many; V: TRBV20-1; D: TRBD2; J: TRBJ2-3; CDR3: CSATTSGSTDTQYF; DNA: TGCAGTGCAACGACTAGCGGGAGCACAGATACGCAGTATTTT
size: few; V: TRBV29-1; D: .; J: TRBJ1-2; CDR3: CSVESGYTF; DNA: TGCAGCGTTGAATCCGGCTACACCTTC
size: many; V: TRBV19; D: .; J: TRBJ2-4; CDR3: CASSSPAGPNIQYF; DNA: TGTGCCAGTAGTAGCCCAGCAGGGCCCAACATTCAGTACTTC
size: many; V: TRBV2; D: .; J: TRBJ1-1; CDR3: CASSAGWGDTEAFF; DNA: TGTGCCAGCAGCGCCGGGTGGGGAGACACTGAAGCTTTCTTT
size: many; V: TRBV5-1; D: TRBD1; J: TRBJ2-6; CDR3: CATRDSRSGANVLTF; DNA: TGCGCCACCCGGGACAGCCGCTCTGGGGCCAACGTCCTGACTTTC
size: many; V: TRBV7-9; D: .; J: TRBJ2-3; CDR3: CASSRTSRGDTQYF; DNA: TGTGCCAGCAGCAGGACTTCCCGGGGGGATACGCAGTATTTT
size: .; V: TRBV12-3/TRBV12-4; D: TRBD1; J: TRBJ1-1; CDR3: CASSHRGTNTEAFF; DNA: TGTGCCAGCAGCCACAGGGGCACGAACACTGAAGCTTTCTTT
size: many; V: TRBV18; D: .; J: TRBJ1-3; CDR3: CASSPPYLQGPSGNTIYF; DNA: TGTGCCAGCTCACCACCATACCTACAGGGACCCTCTGGAAACACCATATATTTT
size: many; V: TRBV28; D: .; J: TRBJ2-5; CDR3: CASSLALGRQETQYF; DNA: TGTGCCAGCAGTTTAGCTCTCGGACGCCAAGAGACCCAGTACTTC
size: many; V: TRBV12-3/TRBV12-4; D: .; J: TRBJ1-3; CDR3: CASSLKGSGNTIYF; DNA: TGTGCCAGCAGTTTGAAGGGCTCTGGAAACACCATATATTTT
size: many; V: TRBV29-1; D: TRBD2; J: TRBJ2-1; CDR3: CSVLAGVAEQFF; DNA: TGCAGCGTTCTAGCGGGAGTTGCTGAGCAGTTCTTC
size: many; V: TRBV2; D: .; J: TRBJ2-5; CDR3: CASSFIETQYF; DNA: TGTGCCAGCTCTTTTATTGAGACCCAGTACTTC
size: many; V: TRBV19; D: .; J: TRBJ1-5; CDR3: CASSIDREQPQHF; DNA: TGTGCCAGTAGTATAGACAGGGAACAGCCCCAGCATTTT
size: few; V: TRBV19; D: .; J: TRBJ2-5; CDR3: CASSIDKGETQYF; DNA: TGTGCCAGTAGTATAGATAAGGGTGAGACCCAGTACTTC
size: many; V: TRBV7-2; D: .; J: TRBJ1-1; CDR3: CASSLDGTWGAPEAFF; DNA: TGTGCCAGCAGCTTAGACGGGACCTGGGGGGCCCCCGAAGCTTTCTTT
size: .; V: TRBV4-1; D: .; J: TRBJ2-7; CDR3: CASSQAPGLAYEQYF; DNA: TGCGCCAGCAGCCAAGCCCCAGGGTTGGCATACGAGCAGTACTTC
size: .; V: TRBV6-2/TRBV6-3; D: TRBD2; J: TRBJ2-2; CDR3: CASSSLAGGTGELFF; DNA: TGTGCCAGCAGTAGCCTAGCGGGAGGTACCGGGGAGCTGTTTTTT
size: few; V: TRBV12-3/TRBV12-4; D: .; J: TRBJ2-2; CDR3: CASRLPVYTGELFF; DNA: TGTGCCAGCAGGCTCCCGGTGTACACCGGGGAGCTGTTTTTT
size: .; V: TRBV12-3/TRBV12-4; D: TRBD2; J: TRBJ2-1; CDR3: CASSDTSGRLNEQFF; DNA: TGTGCCAGCAGTGATACTAGCGGGAGACTAAATGAGCAGTTCTTC
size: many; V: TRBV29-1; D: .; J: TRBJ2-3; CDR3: CSVRVSDTQYF; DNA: TGCAGCGTTCGGGTGTCCGATACGCAGTATTTT
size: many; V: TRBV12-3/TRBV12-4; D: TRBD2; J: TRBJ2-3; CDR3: CASSLRLAGTDTQYF; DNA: TGTGCCAGCAGTTTGCGGCTAGCGGGCACAGATACGCAGTATTTT
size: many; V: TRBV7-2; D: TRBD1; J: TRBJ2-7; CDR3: CASSPRQGLSF; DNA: TGTGCCAGCAGCCCCCGACAGGGCCTCTCCTTC
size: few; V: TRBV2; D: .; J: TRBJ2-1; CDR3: CASSEALSDFLFGEQFF; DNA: TGTGCCAGCAGTGAAGCGCTTTCGGACTTTTTATTTGGTGAGCAGTTCTTC
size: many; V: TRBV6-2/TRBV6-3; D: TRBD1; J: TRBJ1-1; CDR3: CASRGQGGTEAFF; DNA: TGTGCCAGCAGAGGACAGGGCGGCACTGAAGCTTTCTTT
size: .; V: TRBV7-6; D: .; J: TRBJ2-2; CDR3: CASGGLAGELFF; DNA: TGTGCCAGCGGGGGGCTCGCCGGGGAGCTGTTTTTT
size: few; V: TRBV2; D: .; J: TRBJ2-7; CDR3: CASSTVYEQYF; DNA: TGTGCCAGCAGTACAGTCTACGAGCAGTACTTC
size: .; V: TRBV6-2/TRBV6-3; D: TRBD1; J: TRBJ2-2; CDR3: CASSYGTVNTGELFF; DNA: TGTGCCAGCAGTTACGGGACAGTGAACACCGGGGAGCTGTTTTTT
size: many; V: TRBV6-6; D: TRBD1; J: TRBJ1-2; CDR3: CASSSRGTYGYTF; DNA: TGTGCCAGCAGTTCCAGGGGGACCTATGGCTACACCTTC
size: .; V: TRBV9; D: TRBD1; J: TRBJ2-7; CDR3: CASSVSGQGAVQYF; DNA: TGTGCCAGCAGCGTATCGGGACAGGGGGCGGTGCAGTACTTC
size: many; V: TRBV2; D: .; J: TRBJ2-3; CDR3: CASSAEETSTDTQYF; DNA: TGTGCCAGCAGCGCCGAGGAGACTAGTACAGATACGCAGTATTTT
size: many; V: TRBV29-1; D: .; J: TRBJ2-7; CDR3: CSVRQDGVPEQYF; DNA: TGCAGCGTCCGACAGGATGGAGTTCCCGAGCAGTACTTC
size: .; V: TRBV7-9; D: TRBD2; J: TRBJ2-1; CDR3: CASSERLAGIYNEQFF; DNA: TGTGCCAGCAGCGAACGACTAGCGGGGATCTACAATGAGCAGTTCTTC
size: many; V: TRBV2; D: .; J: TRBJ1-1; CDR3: CASIGGWTEAFF; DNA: TGTGCCAGCATTGGGGGCTGGACTGAAGCTTTCTTT
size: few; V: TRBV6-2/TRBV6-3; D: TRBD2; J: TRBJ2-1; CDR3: CASSRGLSPFIDNEQFF; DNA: TGTGCCAGCAGCCGGGGACTATCGCCATTTATCGACAATGAGCAGTTCTTC
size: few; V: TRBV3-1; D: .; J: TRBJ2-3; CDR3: CASSQDRAGENYHTDTQYF; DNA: TGTGCCAGCAGCCAAGACCGGGCAGGGGAGAACTATCATACAGATACGCAGTATTTT
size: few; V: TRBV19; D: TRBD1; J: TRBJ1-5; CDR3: CASRPGQGFSDRNQPQHF; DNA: TGTGCCAGTAGACCGGGACAGGGGTTTAGCGATCGCAATCAGCCCCAGCATTTT
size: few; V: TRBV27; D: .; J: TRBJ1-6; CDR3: CASSLAGASYSPLHF; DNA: TGTGCCAGCAGTTTAGCGGGGGCATCATATTCACCCCTCCACTTT
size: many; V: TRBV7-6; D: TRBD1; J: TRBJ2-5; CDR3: CASSSTGGSWETQYF; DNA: TGTGCCAGCAGCTCCACAGGGGGCAGTTGGGAGACCCAGTACTTC
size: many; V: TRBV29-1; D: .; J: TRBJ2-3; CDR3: CSSAPDRLRGSDTQYF; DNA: TGCAGCTCCGCTCCCGACAGGCTAAGGGGCTCAGATACGCAGTATTTT
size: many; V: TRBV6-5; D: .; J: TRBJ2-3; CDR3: CASSPAAATDTQYF; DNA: TGTGCCAGCAGTCCAGCGGCAGCGACAGATACGCAGTATTTT
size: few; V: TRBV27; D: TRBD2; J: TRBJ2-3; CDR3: CASSFGSGTVDTQYF; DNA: TGTGCCAGCAGTTTTGGGAGCGGGACGGTAGATACGCAGTATTTT
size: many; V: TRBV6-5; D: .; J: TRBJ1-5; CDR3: CASGRPGSNQPQHF; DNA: TGTGCCAGCGGCCGCCCGGGCAGCAATCAGCCCCAGCATTTT
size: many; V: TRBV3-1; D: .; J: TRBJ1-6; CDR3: CASSRSGSSNSPLHF; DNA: TGTGCCAGCAGCCGATCAGGATCCTCCAATTCACCCCTCCACTTT
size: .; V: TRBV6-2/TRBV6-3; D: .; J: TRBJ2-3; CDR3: CASSLLVDTQYF; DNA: TGTGCCAGCAGCCTTCTAGTCGATACGCAGTATTTT
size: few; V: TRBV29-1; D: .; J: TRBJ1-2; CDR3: CSAAAGPVPDGYTF; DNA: TGCAGCGCTGCCGCCGGGCCGGTCCCGGATGGCTACACCTTC
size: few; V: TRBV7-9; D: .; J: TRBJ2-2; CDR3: CASNHLRGYNTGELFF; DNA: TGTGCCAGCAACCATCTCAGGGGCTATAACACCGGGGAGCTGTTTTTT
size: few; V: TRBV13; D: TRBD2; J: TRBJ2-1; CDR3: CASSLGRGFGGNEQFF; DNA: TGTGCCAGCAGCCTCGGGAGGGGGTTTGGAGGGAATGAGCAGTTCTTC
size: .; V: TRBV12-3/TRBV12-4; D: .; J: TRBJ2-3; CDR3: CASLGDSDTQYF; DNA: TGTGCCAGCCTAGGTGATTCAGATACGCAGTATTTT
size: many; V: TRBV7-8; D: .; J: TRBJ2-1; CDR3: CASSPSLSRTGNEQFF; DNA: TGTGCCAGCAGCCCGTCCCTAAGCAGAACCGGCAATGAGCAGTTCTTC
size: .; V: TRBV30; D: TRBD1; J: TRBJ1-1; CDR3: CAGRTGSSFF; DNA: TGTGCCGGGAGGACAGGATCGAGTTTCTTT
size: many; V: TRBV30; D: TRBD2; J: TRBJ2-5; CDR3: CAWSAGTSGFQETQYF; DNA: TGTGCCTGGAGTGCGGGGACTAGCGGCTTTCAAGAGACCCAGTACTTC
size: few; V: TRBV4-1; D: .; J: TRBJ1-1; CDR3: CASSPGRRLNTEAFF; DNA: TGCGCCAGCAGCCCCGGGAGGAGACTAAACACTGAAGCTTTCTTT
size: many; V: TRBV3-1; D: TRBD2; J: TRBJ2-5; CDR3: CASSHERGAQETQYF; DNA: TGTGCCAGCAGCCACGAGCGGGGGGCCCAAGAGACCCAGTACTTC
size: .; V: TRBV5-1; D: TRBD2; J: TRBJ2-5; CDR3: CASSFYGGQETQYF; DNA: TGCGCCAGCAGCTTCTACGGGGGGCAAGAGACCCAGTACTTC
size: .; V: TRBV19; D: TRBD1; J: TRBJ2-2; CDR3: CASTGQGVGELFF; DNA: TGTGCCAGTACGGGACAGGGAGTCGGGGAGCTGTTTTTT
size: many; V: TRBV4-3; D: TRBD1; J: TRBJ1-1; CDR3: CASSPTGGAWDTEAFF; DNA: TGCGCCAGCAGCCCAACAGGGGGAGCGTGGGACACTGAAGCTTTCTTT
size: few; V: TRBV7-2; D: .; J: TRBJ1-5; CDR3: CASSLAGRVGQPQHF; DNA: TGTGCCAGCAGCTTAGCGGGGCGGGTGGGGCAGCCCCAGCATTTT
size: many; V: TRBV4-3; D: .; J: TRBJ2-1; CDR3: CASSQGYVGYNEQFF; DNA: TGCGCCAGCAGCCAAGGGTACGTGGGGTACAATGAGCAGTTCTTC
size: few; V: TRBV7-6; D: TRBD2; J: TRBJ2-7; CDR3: CASSPTSGGHSYEQYF; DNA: TGTGCCAGCAGCCCTACGAGCGGGGGGCACTCCTACGAGCAGTACTTC